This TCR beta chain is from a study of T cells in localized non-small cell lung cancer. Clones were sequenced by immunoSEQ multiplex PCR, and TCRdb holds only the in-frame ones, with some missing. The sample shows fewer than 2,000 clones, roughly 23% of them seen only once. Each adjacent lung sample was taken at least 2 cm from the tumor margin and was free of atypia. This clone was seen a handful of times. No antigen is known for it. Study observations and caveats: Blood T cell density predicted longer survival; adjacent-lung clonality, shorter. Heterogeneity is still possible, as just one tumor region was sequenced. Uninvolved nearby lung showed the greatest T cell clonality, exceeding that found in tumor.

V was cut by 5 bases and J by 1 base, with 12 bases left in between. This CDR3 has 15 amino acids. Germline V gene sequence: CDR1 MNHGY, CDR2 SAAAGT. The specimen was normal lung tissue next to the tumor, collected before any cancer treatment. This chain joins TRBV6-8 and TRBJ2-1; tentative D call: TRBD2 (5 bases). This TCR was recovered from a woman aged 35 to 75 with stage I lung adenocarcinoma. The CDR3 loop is CASSDKSGSYNEQFF. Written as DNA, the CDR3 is TGTGCCAGCAGTGACAAGAGCGGATCCTACAATGAGCAGTTCTTC.